The 13 T cell receptor beta chains below all came from one sample that was sequenced in a study of blood T cells in healthy people across ages. A second PCR of about 7 to 11 cycles used a sample-barcoded 5' primer and a J-beta primer mix. A single record per CDR3 protein comes from TCRdb applying MiXCR to the 5' RACE reads. The sample holds 1 million to 1.2 million distinct CDR3 sequences, roughly two fifths seen once. The sample was blood. The source is a man between 18 and 29 years old in good health.

This sequence joins TRBV5-1 and TRBJ1-2; no definite D call. Germline CDR1 and CDR2: SGHRS and YFSETQ. The CDR3 runs 15 residues. V was cut by 3 bases and J by 6 bases, with 18 bases left in between. CDR3 in amino acids: CASSSTLWEENGYTF. The CDR3 DNA reads as TGCGCCAGCAGCTCGACCCTCTGGGAGGAAAATGGCTACACCTTC.

A few counts support this clonotype. This chain links TRBV25-1 with TRBJ1-2, with a tentative D call TRBD1 (6 bases). The CDR3 loop spans 13 amino acids. V was cut by 7 bases and J by 5 bases, with 14 bases left in between. Germline V lookup: CDR1 MGHDK, CDR2 SYGVNS. The DNA for the CDR3 is TGTGCCAGCACCCAGGGACATCCTTATGGCTACACCTTC. Translated, it gives CASTQGHPYGYTF.

This clonotype was counted a few times. The chain is built from TRBV9 and TRBJ1-2, with D possibly being TRBD1 (5 bases). Germline assignment: CDR1 SGDLS and CDR2 YYNGEE. V lost 0 bases to trimming and J lost 0 bases, with 9 bases between them. The CDR3 length is 15 residues. CDR3 nucleotides: TGTGCCAGCAGCGTAGGGATGGGACCTAACTATGGCTACACCTTC. This sequence encodes CASSVGMGPNYGYTF.

The rearrangement joins TRBV27 to TRBJ2-7; 7 bases line up with TRBD1. Germline CDR1 is MNHEY and CDR2 is SMNVEV (reference sequence). This CDR3 contains 16 residues. J gave up 0 bases and V 0 bases, and 5 bases lay outside the gene matches. CDR3 sequence (DNA): TGTGCCAGCAGTTTATCCTCGGCAGGGGGCTCCTACGAGCAGTACTTC. Translation: CASSLSSAGGSYEQYF.

V is TRBV7-2 and J is TRBJ2-1; TRBD1 matches 7 bases. The CDR3 has 14 residues. V lost 3 bases and J lost 6; bases outside the gene matches: 5. Germline V gives CDR1 SGHTA, CDR2 FQGNSA. The CDR3, as DNA: TGTGCCAGCAGCTTTGACAGGGCGGGCAATGAGCAGTTCTTC. Its translation: CASSFDRAGNEQFF.

This chain joins TRBV4-2 and TRBJ2-1, with a possible D match to TRBD2 (6 bases). The CDR3 sequence is 16 residues long. V lost 1 base and J 1 base, leaving 11 bases between the germline ends. Germline CDR1 and CDR2: LGHNA and YNFKEQ. The CDR3 protein is CASSQGAGTSYNEQFF. The CDR3 DNA is TGTGCCAGCAGCCAAGGTGCGGGGACTTCCTACAATGAGCAGTTCTTC.

This clonotype was observed a handful of times. The V and J genes are TRBV20-1 and TRBJ2-1, with D perhaps given as TRBD1 or TRBD2 (5 bases each). The assigned J gene may be wrong: the sequence end matches TRBJ2-7 better. CDR3 length: 14 amino acids. Germline CDR1 reads DFQATT; CDR2 reads SNEGSKA (reference sequence). Here the CDR3 DNA reads TGCAGTGCTAGTCGGGGCCCCTCCTACAATGAGCAGTACTTC. Translating it yields CSASRGPSYNEQYF.

At least ten counts were recorded for this clonotype. The gene calls are TRBV7-2 and TRBJ2-1; a possible D gene is TRBD2 (7 bases). Trimming took off 5 bases at V and 3 bases at J, with 20 bases between the two ends. The V gene's germline CDR1 is SGHTA and CDR2 FQGNSA. The CDR3 has 17 amino acids. CDR3 protein: CASSRGGGPSFYNEQFF. Here the CDR3 DNA reads TGTGCCAGCAGCAGAGGCGGGGGCCCTTCTTTCTACAATGAGCAGTTCTTC.

The chain combines TRBV7-9 with TRBJ1-2; D gene uncertain. The CDR3 runs to 14 residues. V lost 11 bases to trimming and J lost 2 bases, with 18 bases between them. Germline-derived CDR1 and CDR2 are SEHNR and FQNEAQ (reference sequence). CDR3 in amino acids: CAGGRGNLNYGYTF. DNA of the CDR3: TGTGCCGGCGGGCGTGGGAACCTAAACTATGGCTACACCTTC.

The genes are TRBV20-1 and TRBJ1-1; maybe TRBD1 (5 bases). The CDR3 is 13 residues long. V gave up 6 bases and J gave up 7 bases, with 18 bases separating them. The V gene's germline CDR1 is DFQATT and CDR2 SNEGSKA (reference sequence). The CDR3, as DNA: TGCAGTGCCGAGGACTTTTATACAGGTGAAGCTTTCTTT. It encodes CSAEDFYTGEAFF.

The sample holds a few counts of this clonotype. A much larger clone lies one base from this, so it may be a read error. This rearrangement joins TRBV29-1 to TRBJ1-2; D is ambiguous. The CDR3 has 13 amino acids. In germline, CDR1 is SQVTM, CDR2 ANQGSEA. The V end was cut by 6 bases, the J end by 5 bases, with 16 bases between. CDR3 in DNA: TGCAGCGTCGCAGGTGTGGGCGGGTATGGCTACACCTTC. Protein: CSVAGVGGYGYTF.

The chain carries TRBV6-2 or TRBV6-3 and TRBJ1-5, with unresolved D. Trimming removed 2 bases from V and 5 bases from J, with 10 bases in between. The CDR3 totals 14 residues. Germline CDR1 reads MNHEY; CDR2 reads SVGEGT. The CDR3 here is CASSYTRVDQPQHF. CDR3 DNA sequence: TGTGCCAGCAGTTACACCAGAGTTGATCAGCCCCAGCATTTT.

This clonotype turned up a few times. This chain joins TRBV5-5 and TRBJ2-3, with TRBD2 identical over 8 bases. The CDR3 is 15 amino acids. V was clipped by 2 bases and J by 4 bases; unmatched bases: 6. CDR1 is SGHKS and CDR2 is YYEKEE in the germline V gene (reference sequence). The CDR3 coding sequence is TGTGCCAGCAGCTTATACGGGGGGGCCGCAGATACGCAGTATTTT. Translating gives CASSLYGGAADTQYF.